This T cell receptor (beta chain) was identified in a study of shared clonotypes between healthy human individuals. Study as a whole: The cohort had a couple of women and a few men, ages 18 to 49.

TCRdb's copy holds only in-frame clones and misses some; the assay was immunoSEQ multiplex PCR. The profile shows 800,000 to 1,200,000 clones, about 80% of them singletons. This CDR3 has 13 amino acids. Germline V gives CDR1 KGHSH, CDR2 LQKENI. J lost 3 bases, V lost 5 bases, and 2 bases had no gene match. Healthy adults negative for HIV, lacking recent acute infections or vaccinations, served as donors. Concerning this clone: What it binds is unknown. At the DNA level, this CDR3 is encoded by other sequences in the same sample as well.

General study points: What naive subsets generally showed was a larger estimated richness than memory subsets showed. Compared with clonotypes that all four donors shared, non-shared clonotypes had lower generation probabilities.

The sequenced sample consisted of memory CD4+ T cells from PBMCs. The sample's subset: CD45RA-negative fraction. This chain links TRBV18 with TRBJ1-2; 8 bases are a match to TRBD1. This TCR was sampled from a man aged 18 to 30 in good health. Some clones in this sample may be carry-over from other donors' samples. Here the CDR3 DNA reads TGTGCCAGCTCAGAGGACAGGGACTATGGCTACACCTTC. Its protein is CASSEDRDYGYTF.